Following are 27 T cell receptor beta chains from one sample sequenced in a study of molecular identifiers for immune sequencing clone quantification. TCRdb called the PCR reads again in MiXCR, with one record for every CDR3 protein. This table holds some 580,000 distinct CDR3 sequences, about 25% found once. Source material: naive CD8+ T cells from blood, with Jurkat cell RNA spiked in. Noted subset: FACS-sorted CD8+CD4-CCR7+CD45RA+ naive T cells. The receptor set was obtained from a human donor in good health. Some libraries in this study had Jurkat cell RNA spiked in.

This clonotype was detected many times. This chain joins TRBV6-1 and TRBJ1-5, with D possibly matching TRBD1 (5 bases). CDR3 size: 15 residues. Looked up from germline, CDR1 is MNHNS and CDR2 is SASEGT. The V gene lost 2 bases and the J gene lost 2 bases, with 10 bases spanning the gap. CDR3 protein: CASSERSGGNQPQHF. The CDR3 DNA reads as TGTGCCAGCAGTGAACGCTCGGGGGGCAATCAGCCCCAGCATTTT.

This clonotype occurred a few times. The chain joins TRBV11-1 to TRBJ2-7; tentative D call: TRBD1 (6 bases). The CDR3 is made up of 15 amino acids. In germline, CDR1 is SGHAT, CDR2 FQDESV (reference sequence). V gave up 5 bases and J gave up 6 bases, with 20 bases separating them. The CDR3 spells CASSPGWGQGAEQYF. CDR3 nucleotide sequence: TGTGCCAGCAGCCCGGGTTGGGGGCAGGGCGCCGAGCAGTACTTC.

V gene TRBV6-5 combines with J gene TRBJ2-2, with D hard to call. Germline assignment: CDR1 MNHEY and CDR2 SVGAGI. This CDR3 spans 16 amino acids. V lost 6 bases and J 6 bases, leaving 20 bases between the germline ends. The CDR3 here is CASSSETHPVSGELFF. The CDR3 DNA is TGTGCCAGCAGCTCAGAGACCCACCCTGTCTCCGGGGAGCTGTTTTTT.

This clonotype was observed at least ten times. The chain links TRBV15 to TRBJ2-1, with 10 nucleotides matching TRBD2. J lost 4 bases, V lost 10 bases, and 4 bases had no gene match. Germline CDR1 is LNHNV and CDR2 is YYDKDF (reference sequence). There are 13 residues in the CDR3. Here the CDR3 reads CAIRAGGYNEQFF. The CDR3 region has the DNA TGTGCCATACGAGCGGGAGGGTACAATGAGCAGTTCTTC. Supplemented by reference TRBV15 and TRBJ2-1, the full variable domain reads DAMVIQNPRYQVTQFGKPVTLSCSQTLNHNVMYWYQQKSSQAPKLLFHYYDKDFNNEADTPDNFQSRRPNTSFCFLDIRSPGLGDTAMYLCAIRAGGYNEQFFGPGTRLTVL.

This clonotype appeared many times. The rearrangement joins TRBV12-3 or TRBV12-4 to TRBJ1-1; TRBD1 matches 8 bases. The trim removed 7 bases at V and 4 bases at J, leaving 5 bases unmatched. CDR3 length equals 13 residues. The DNA of the CDR3 is TGTGCCAGCAAATCAGGGGGCGGCACTGAAGCTTTCTTT. Protein product: CASKSGGGTEAFF.

Remarks on this clonotype: A much more abundant neighbour one base away suggests this may be a read error. The chain employs TRBV5-1 and TRBJ2-5; D is possibly TRBD1 or TRBD2 (6 bases each). This CDR3 is built from 16 residues. Germline lookup yields CDR1 SGHRS and CDR2 YFSETQ. The CDR3 DNA is TGCGCCGGCAGCTTGGGGCGGGACAATCCGCTGGAGACCCAGTACTTC. Its translation is CAGSLGRDNPLETQYF.

This clonotype was detected only a few times. CDR3 region: CASSTWGGTGELFF. The CDR3 nucleotides are TGTGCCAGCAGTACGTGGGGGGGAACCGGGGAGCTGTTTTTT. This rearrangement joins TRBV27 to TRBJ2-2; the match to TRBD2 covers 7 bases. The CDR3 is 14 amino acids. With V trimmed by 5 bases and J by 5 bases, 5 bases remained unmatched. Germline CDR1 is MNHEY and CDR2 is SMNVEV (reference sequence).

This clonotype was recorded a few times. The chain uses TRBV7-9 and TRBJ2-5, with TRBD2 matching 14 bases. The CDR3 consists of 21 residues. The germline V gene encodes CDR1 SEHNR and CDR2 FQNEAQ (reference sequence). J gave up 2 bases and V 1 base, and 15 bases lay outside the gene matches. The CDR3 DNA is TGTGCCAGCAGCTTAGTAGCCGCCCCGGGACTAGCGGGAGAAGAACAAGAGACCCAGTACTTC. Residues: CASSLVAAPGLAGEEQETQYF.

The CDR3 is CAWRVHRATEAFF. As DNA, the CDR3 is TGTGCCTGGAGAGTACATAGGGCTACTGAAGCTTTCTTT. The gene calls are TRBV30 and TRBJ1-1; D remains unclear. Germline loops: CDR1 GTSNPN, CDR2 SVGIG (reference sequence). Trimming took off 3 bases at V and 5 bases at J, with 13 bases between the two ends. The CDR3 is made up of 13 amino acids.

About this clonotype itself: This clone may be a read error of a much larger clone one base away. The CDR3, as DNA: TGTGCCAGCAGCGCAGGCAACACAGATACGCAGTATTTT. Protein product: CASSAGNTDTQYF. The V call is TRBV7-9, the J call TRBJ2-3; D remains ambiguous. The CDR3 is 13 amino acids. Germline assignment: CDR1 SEHNR and CDR2 FQNEAQ (reference sequence). V lost 5 bases to trimming and J lost 2 bases, with 8 bases between them.

Comments on this clonotype: The junction shows a germline mismatch at one end, possibly a read error. The chain links TRBV27 to TRBJ1-4; no clear D. This CDR3 comprises 13 residues. Per germline, CDR1 MNHEY and CDR2 SMNVEV (reference sequence). The CDR3 DNA follows: TGTGCCAGCAGTTTATGGCCTAATGAAAAACTGGTTTTT. The encoded protein is CASSLWPNEKLVF.

The chain couples TRBV6-5 to TRBJ2-7; TRBD1 matches at 7 bases. Germline loops: CDR1 MNHEY, CDR2 SVGAGI. V trimming: 0 bases; J trimming: 3 bases; junction bases outside the gene matches: 5. The CDR3 length is 15 residues. The CDR3, as DNA: TGTGCCAGCAGTTACTCGATCAGGGGGAGCTACGAGCAGTACTTC. This gives the protein CASSYSIRGSYEQYF.

On this clonotype: The germline gene is not matched at one end of the junction; a read error may be the cause. The V gene is TRBV5-3, the J gene TRBJ2-5; 9 bases are shared with TRBD2. TRBV5-3 is flagged as an ORF with uncertain function. The CDR3 totals 15 residues. This CDR3 reads CASSLGGGAAETQYF. As DNA, the CDR3 is TGTGCCAGCAGCTTGGGCGGGGGGGCCGCAGAGACCCAGTACTTC.

V gene TRBV6-5 combines with J gene TRBJ2-7, with 8 bases aligning to TRBD1. In germline, CDR1 is MNHEY, CDR2 SVGAGI. CDR3 length equals 15 residues. The V segment lost 0 bases and the J segment 6 bases; nucleotides outside the gene matches: 7. DNA for the CDR3: TGTGCCAGCAGTTACTCGTGGCAGGGGGCCCGCGAGCAGTACTTC. This codes for CASSYSWQGAREQYF.

Comments on this clonotype: With a much larger clone just one base away, this may be a read error. V usage is TRBV7-9 and J usage is TRBJ2-3, with a possible D match to TRBD2 (7 bases). CDR3 length equals 18 residues. Trimming shortened V by 3 bases and J by 1 base, and 20 bases separated the two germline ends. Germline V lookup: CDR1 SEHNR, CDR2 FQNEAQ (reference sequence). The CDR3 sequence: CASSFDMSGRGGTDTQYF. The DNA for the CDR3 is TGTGCCAGCAGCTTCGACATGTCTGGGAGGGGGGGCACAGATACGCAGTATTTT.

This clonotype was observed at least ten times. The rearrangement uses TRBV5-4 and TRBJ1-1; D might be TRBD1 (6 bases). Germline V gene data show CDR1 as SGHNT and CDR2 as YYREEE (reference sequence). Trimming removed 4 bases from V and 10 bases from J, with 17 bases in between. CDR3 length equals 13 residues. This CDR3 reads CASSPQGLPSAFF. For the CDR3, the DNA is TGTGCCAGCAGCCCTCAGGGGTTACCGTCAGCTTTCTTT.

In regard to this clonotype: This may be a read error: a much more frequent sequence differs by one nucleotide. The V gene is TRBV5-5, the J gene TRBJ2-7; TRBD2 is a possible D gene (6 bases). The CDR3 loop spans 14 amino acids. CDR1 and CDR2 (germline): SGHKS, YYEKEE (reference sequence). The CDR3 loop is CASILWGTAGEQYF. CDR3 nucleotide sequence: TGTGCCAGCATCTTGTGGGGGACTGCGGGTGAGCAGTACTTC.

Details on this clonotype: Sequence at one end of the junction differs from germline and may be a read error. The gene calls are TRBV6-6 and TRBJ2-7; TRBD2 agrees at 7 bases. The CDR3 spans 15 residues. The germline CDR1 and CDR2 sequences are MNHNY and SVGAGI (reference sequence). In DNA, the CDR3 is TGTACCAGCAGCACGGGAGGCGGCGTTTTCTACGAGCAGTACTTC. This gives the protein CTSSTGGGVFYEQYF.

This clonotype was found many times. The chain joins TRBV19 to TRBJ1-2, with a weak D call TRBD1 (6 bases). V was trimmed by 10 bases and J by 8 bases, leaving 26 bases between them. Germline V gene data show CDR1 as LNHDA and CDR2 as SQIVND (reference sequence). The CDR3 contains 15 residues. CDR3 protein: CAISEGEPGARGYTF. CDR3 in DNA: TGTGCCATCTCAGAAGGGGAACCAGGGGCCCGCGGCTACACCTTC.

This clonotype was observed at least ten times. The chain joins TRBV19 to TRBJ2-7, with a weak D call TRBD1 (5 bases). The CDR3 spans 14 residues. The V end was cut by 1 base, the J end by 4 bases, with 11 bases between. Germline loops: CDR1 LNHDA, CDR2 SQIVND (reference sequence). The CDR3 sequence is CASSIAREAYEQYF. The CDR3 DNA follows: TGTGCCAGTAGTATAGCCAGGGAAGCGTACGAGCAGTACTTC.

The DNA of the CDR3 is TGTGCCAGCAGCAGTACTACCTACACTGAAGCTTTCTTT. Amino acids: CASSSTTYTEAFF. This chain uses TRBV7-9 with TRBJ1-1; no firm D call. The ends were cut back, 5 bases at V and 3 bases at J, with 10 bases in the middle. The CDR3 contains 13 residues. Germline CDR1 SEHNR, CDR2 FQNEAQ (reference sequence).

The V gene is TRBV11-2, the J gene TRBJ2-7; D is unresolved. Germline-derived CDR1 and CDR2 are SGHAT and FQNNGV. V lost 3 bases and J 5 bases, leaving 14 bases between the germline ends. CDR3 length equals 14 residues. The CDR3 sequence is CASSFDLNPDEQYF. CDR3 bases: TGTGCCAGCAGCTTTGACTTAAACCCGGACGAGCAGTACTTC.

The chain uses TRBV6-5 and TRBJ2-3; tentatively, D is TRBD1 or TRBD2 (5 bases each). In germline, CDR1 is MNHEY, CDR2 SVGAGI. Trimming removed 2 bases at V and 10 bases at J, with 19 bases between. This CDR3 contains 15 residues. CDR3 sequence: CASSYRGRGLDAQYF. The CDR3 DNA is TGTGCCAGCAGTTACAGGGGACGGGGCCTTGATGCGCAGTATTTT.

This clonotype came up many times. The J gene is TRBJ2-6, the V gene TRBV7-6; the match to TRBD1 covers 9 bases. CDR3 length: 19 amino acids. With 0 bases clipped from V and 0 bases from J, the junction kept 6 bases outside the gene matches. The germline gives CDR1 SGHVS, CDR2 FNYEAQ. The CDR3 DNA reads TGTGCCAGCAGCTTAGCGAGGGGACAGGGTTCCTCTGGGGCCAACGTCCTGACTTTC. This codes for CASSLARGQGSSGANVLTF.

The chain carries TRBV9 and TRBJ2-1, with 8 bases identical to TRBD2. CDR3 length: 16 amino acids. After removal of 3 bases from V and 8 bases from J, the junction contained 13 bases not matched to a gene. Germline CDR1 and CDR2: SGDLS and YYNGEE. The CDR3 DNA sequence: TGTGCCAGCAGCGCCAGGACTAGCATGGAGCTCCATGAGCAGTTCTTC. Translation: CASSARTSMELHEQFF.

Concerning this clonotype itself: A much larger clone lies a single base off, so this may be a read error. This chain uses TRBV6-2 or TRBV6-3 with TRBJ1-1; D unresolved. CDR3 length equals 13 residues. Germline values: CDR1 MNHEY, CDR2 SVGEGT. The CDR3 DNA follows: TGTGCCAGCAGTTACGGTTGGAACACTGAAGATTTCTTT. It specifies CASSYGWNTEDFF.

The rearrangement joins TRBV4-1 to TRBJ1-5, with D tentatively TRBD1 (6 bases). Trimming stripped 0 bases from V and 9 bases from J, with 9 bases between. There are 13 residues in the CDR3. Germline assignment: CDR1 MGHRA and CDR2 YSYEKL. CDR3 in DNA: TGCGCCAGCAGCCAAGAATTAGGGGGGCCCCAGCATTTT. Translating it yields CASSQELGGPQHF.